These T cell receptor beta chains were read from a single sample in a study of response to subunit inactivated influenza vaccine. TCRdb analysed the RT-PCR reads with MiXCR anew, one entry per CDR3 protein. Among a few hundred thousand distinct CDR3 sequences listed, 9% to 15% were seen once. The sequencing here drew on non-naive T cells sorted from PBMCs, taken 14 to 15 days before vaccination. These receptors all come from a man in his fifties or sixties who received an inactivated influenza vaccine. The CDR3 runs from the conserved cysteine through the conserved F or W. D genes are given only for firm matches. The size of a clone is reported for some rows only, either as once, few or many, or as a class for expanded clones.

len,abundance,d_gene,v_gene,j_gene,CDR3nt,CDR3aa
14,many,TRBD1,TRBV12-3/TRBV12-4,TRBJ2-1,TGTGCCAGCACCGAGCCTGGACAGGGCCATGAGCAGTTCTTC,CASTEPGQGHEQFF
12,many,NA,TRBV4-2,TRBJ1-3,TGTGCCAGCAGCCGGGACCATTACACCATATATTTT,CASSRDHYTIYF
15,many,NA,TRBV12-3/TRBV12-4,TRBJ1-5,TGTGCCAGCAGTGTGGCCGATGCGAGCAATCAGCCCCAGCATTTT,CASSVADASNQPQHF
14,many,TRBD2,TRBV20-1,TRBJ2-7,TGCAGTGCTATGCTAGCGGGACCCTCCTACGAGCAGTACTTC,CSAMLAGPSYEQYF
16,many,TRBD1,TRBV6-5,TRBJ2-1,TGTGCCAGCATTAGTGGTGACAGGGGTGCAGTGCATGAGCAGTTCTTC,CASISGDRGAVHEQFF
13,NA,NA,TRBV9,TRBJ1-2,TGTGCCAGCAGCGTTGCAGGGAACTATGGCTACACCTTC,CASSVAGNYGYTF
15,many,TRBD2,TRBV7-2,TRBJ2-2,TGTGCCAGCAGCTTCACGACTAGCGGTGCCGGGGAGCTGTTTTTT,CASSFTTSGAGELFF
17,many,NA,TRBV6-1,TRBJ2-6,TGTGCCAGCAGTGACCTACAGGGTTCCTCTGGGGCCAACGTCCTGACTTTC,CASSDLQGSSGANVLTF
13,few,TRBD1,TRBV6-1,TRBJ2-1,TGTGCCAGCAGTACCCGGGACAGGGGAAGAGAGTTCTTC,CASSTRDRGREFF
15,many,NA,TRBV5-1,TRBJ1-1,TGCGCCAGCAACCTCGCTCCGGCGGCGAACACTGAAGCTTTCTTT,CASNLAPAANTEAFF
15,NA,NA,TRBV11-2,TRBJ2-2,TGTGCCAGCAGCTCTCCCTACAGGCCAAGGAGGGAGCTGTTTTTT,CASSSPYRPRRELFF
14,few,TRBD1,TRBV2,TRBJ2-7,TGTGCCAGCAGTCCCGACAGGGCTCCCTACGAGCAGTACTTC,CASSPDRAPYEQYF
17,NA,NA,TRBV3-1,TRBJ2-2,TGTGCCAGCAGCCAAGATAAAGGGCCTTCGAACACCGGGGAGCTGTTTTTT,CASSQDKGPSNTGELFF
16,few,NA,TRBV7-2,TRBJ1-3,TGTGCCAGCAGCTTGACCGGGATTAAATCTGGAAACACCATATATTTT,CASSLTGIKSGNTIYF
14,NA,NA,TRBV5-6,TRBJ2-7,TGTGCCAGCAGCTTTGGCAGGAGGTCCTACGAGCAGTACTTC,CASSFGRRSYEQYF
18,once,TRBD2,TRBV9,TRBJ2-3,TGTGCCAGCAGCGATGGACTAGCGGGGGGGCAGTTTGTAGATACGCAGTATTTT,CASSDGLAGGQFVDTQYF
17,many,TRBD1,TRBV7-2,TRBJ2-5,TGTGCCAGCAGCACATCCACAGGGGCCTGGTACCAAGAGACCCAGTACTTC,CASSTSTGAWYQETQYF
13,NA,NA,TRBV10-2,TRBJ1-5,TGCGCCAGCAGGCCGGCCATTAATCAGCCCCAGCATTTT,CASRPAINQPQHF
14,few,TRBD2,TRBV5-1,TRBJ2-1,TGCGCCAGCAGCAAAGGGACTAGCTCCAATGAGCAGTTCTTC,CASSKGTSSNEQFF
14,few,TRBD1,TRBV2,TRBJ2-5,TGTGCCAGTACAGGGGGCGCCGGCGTGAAGACCCAGTACTTC,CASTGGAGVKTQYF
13,NA,NA,TRBV9,TRBJ2-3,TGTGCCAGCAGCGTCCAGGTTGAGGATACGCAGTATTTT,CASSVQVEDTQYF
14,few,NA,TRBV5-1,TRBJ2-5,TGCGCCAGCAGCTTGGCCTTGGCGTCGGAGACCCAGTACTTC,CASSLALASETQYF
11,many,NA,TRBV12-3/TRBV12-4,TRBJ2-5,TGTGCCAGCAGTTGGGGGGAGACCCAGTACTTC,CASSWGETQYF
14,many,NA,TRBV9,TRBJ2-5,TGTGCCAGCAGCGCGACAGGGAGGAAGGAGACCCAGTACTTC,CASSATGRKETQYF
14,many,NA,TRBV12-3/TRBV12-4,TRBJ1-4,TGTGCCAGCAGTTTACGGGGTGGAAATGAAAAACTGTTTTTT,CASSLRGGNEKLFF